This TCR beta chain was recorded in a study of blood T cell repertoires in COVID-19. Study overall: Samples came from the United States, Italy and Spain, spanning acute and convalescent COVID-19. T cells, B-cell-depleted T cells, or PBMCs supplied cDNA or gDNA.

V was pared by 9 bases and J by 13 bases, with 10 bases of the junction left unmatched. The CDR3 is 11 residues long. Germline CDR1 reads SNHLY; CDR2 reads FYNNEI. Per the original data handling: How many nucleated cells were present was estimated from reference gene primer amplification. The data were produced by immunoSEQ multiplex PCR, yet TCRdb's version contains in-frame clones alone and is incomplete. The V and J calls and clone size were taken over from that table, and D and trimming were inferred from the DNA. Of around 300,000 clones in the sample, about 90% were seen once. The receptor was isolated from a woman in her thirties who had recovered from COVID-19. The chain has TRBV2 and TRBJ1-2; 8 nucleotides line up with TRBD1. The sequencing sample was made of peripheral blood. The CDR3, as DNA: TGTGCCAGTACAACGACAGGGGACCTCACCTTC. Its translation is CASTTTGDLTF.